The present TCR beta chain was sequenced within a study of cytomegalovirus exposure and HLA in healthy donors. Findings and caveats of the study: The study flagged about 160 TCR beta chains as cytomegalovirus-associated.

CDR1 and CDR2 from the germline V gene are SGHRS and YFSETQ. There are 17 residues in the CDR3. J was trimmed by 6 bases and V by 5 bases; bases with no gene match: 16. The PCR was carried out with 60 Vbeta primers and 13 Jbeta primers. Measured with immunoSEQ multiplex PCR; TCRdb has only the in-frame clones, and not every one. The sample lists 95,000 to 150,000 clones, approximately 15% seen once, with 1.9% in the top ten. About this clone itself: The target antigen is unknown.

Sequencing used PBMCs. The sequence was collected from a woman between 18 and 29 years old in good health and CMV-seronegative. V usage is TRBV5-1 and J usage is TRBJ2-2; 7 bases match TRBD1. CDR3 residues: CASSFTQGNWNPGELFF. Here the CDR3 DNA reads TGCGCCAGCAGTTTTACACAGGGGAATTGGAATCCCGGGGAGCTGTTTTTT.